This TCR beta chain emerged from a study of shared clonotypes between healthy human individuals. Study as a whole: Each donor's CD8 memory used one plate, CD8 naive two, each CD4 subset three. Overall study results and limits: The genetic and exposure-history diversity represented was limited by few donors.

The donors were adults (healthy and HIV-negative) with no recent acute infections or vaccinations. Generated by immunoSEQ multiplex PCR, the TCRdb table keeps only in-frame clones and is missing some. In the table there are 70,000 to 95,000 clones, roughly two thirds of which are singletons. This CDR3 is built from 13 residues. CDR1 is SGHNT and CDR2 is YENEEA in the germline V gene. V shed 1 base and J shed 0 bases, with 4 bases lying between them. This clone was counted between two and nine times. Its target is unknown. Material for sequencing was memory CD8+ T cells sorted from blood. Subset specified: CD45RO+ cells pooled with CCR7-negative TemRA cells. The V gene is TRBV11-3, the J gene TRBJ2-7; D is unresolved. This TCR was recovered from a man younger than 45 in good health. The CDR3 region is CASSLGYSYEQYF. The CDR3 DNA sequence: TGTGCCAGCAGCTTAGGATACTCCTACGAGCAGTACTTC.